A single sample gave rise to the 19 T cell receptor beta chains below, sequenced in a study of blood T cells in healthy people across ages. Using a J-beta primer mix together with a sample-barcoded 5' primer, a second PCR was run for roughly 7 to 11 cycles. From the 5' RACE reads, TCRdb called clonotypes with MiXCR, one entry per CDR3 protein. The sample lists about 670,000 distinct CDR3 sequences; about 50% were seen once. Sequencing was performed on blood. These receptors were collected from a woman of 80 years or more in good health.

For this clonotype: A much larger clone is a single base away; this may be a read error. This chain joins TRBV6-1 and TRBJ2-7, with D hard to call. Germline-derived CDR1 and CDR2 are MNHNS and SASEGT. The CDR3 extends over 12 amino acids. Trimming pared 5 bases from V and 6 bases from J, leaving 11 bases between. CDR3 in DNA: TGTGCCAGCAGTATTCAATGGTGCGAGCAGTACTTC. It is translated as CASSIQWCEQYF.

The J gene is TRBJ2-3, the V gene TRBV7-9; D gene uncertain. The CDR3 totals 17 residues. Per germline, CDR1 SEHNR and CDR2 FQNEAQ (reference sequence). V lost 3 bases to trimming and J lost 4 bases, with 20 bases between them. The CDR3 here is CASSFGLSSLLSDTQYF. CDR3 in DNA: TGTGCCAGCAGCTTCGGCCTTAGTAGTCTTTTATCAGATACGCAGTATTTT.

As regards this clonotype: A much larger clone lies a single base off, so this may be a read error. The CDR3 reads CASSLTGGREQYF. CDR3 nucleotide sequence: TGTGCCAGCAGTCTCACGGGGGGGAGAGAGCAGTACTTC. The chain is built from TRBV28 and TRBJ2-5; 8 bases align to TRBD2. The CDR3 sequence is 13 residues long. The ends lost 5 bases at V and 11 bases at J; junction bases unmatched: 10. The germline V gene encodes CDR1 MDHEN and CDR2 SYDVKM. Together with reference TRBV28 and TRBJ2-5, the CDR3 gives the full variable domain: DVKVTQSSRYLVKRTGEKVFLECVQDMDHENMFWYRQDPGLGLRLIYFSYDVKMKEKGDIPEGYSVSREKKERFSLILESASTNQTSMYLCASSLTGGREQYFGPGTRLLVL.

This clonotype was seen a single time. Given a much more abundant clone one base away, this may be a read error. The CDR3 end shows no conserved phenylalanine or tryptophan, and so a read error is likely. The chain links TRBV20-1 to TRBJ2-1; D not resolved. The CDR3 consists of 15 residues. Germline V gene data show CDR1 as DFQATT and CDR2 as SNEGSKA (reference sequence). The V end was cut by 3 bases, the J end by 3 bases, with 15 bases between. The CDR3 spells CSASESPSLYNEQFS. The CDR3 coding sequence is TGCAGTGCTAGTGAGTCCCCGTCTCTCTACAATGAGCAGTTCTCC.

This sequence joins TRBV3-1 and TRBJ2-7; D possibly corresponds to TRBD1 (6 bases). Germline V gene sequence: CDR1 LGHDT, CDR2 YNNKEL (reference sequence). Trimming shortened V by 3 bases and J by 7 bases, and 16 bases separated the two germline ends. The CDR3 has 14 residues. The CDR3 nucleotides are TGTGCCAGCAGCCACGACAGGCAGAGGGGGGAGCAGTACTTC. Its protein is CASSHDRQRGEQYF.

Remarks on this clonotype: A read error may be the cause here, since a much bigger clone is one base away. The genes are TRBV2 and TRBJ2-5, with TRBD1 matching over 9 bases. CDR1 is SNHLY and CDR2 is FYNNEI in the germline V gene. The trim removed 7 bases at V and 11 bases at J, leaving 17 bases unmatched. The CDR3 spans 15 residues. The DNA of the CDR3 is TGTGCCAGCACCACGGGACAGGGCGGATACAATGAGCAGTACTTC. Amino acid sequence: CASTTGQGGYNEQYF.

Note on this clonotype: A much larger clone is a single base away; this may be a read error. The chain links TRBV6-2 or TRBV6-3 to TRBJ2-1, with D perhaps TRBD2 (5 bases). CDR1 is MNHEY and CDR2 is SVGEGT in the germline V gene. The CDR3 contains 15 residues. The germline V and J ends were trimmed by 8 bases and 7 bases, with 21 bases remaining between them. The CDR3, as DNA: TGTGCCAGCGGCCTTCCTGGACTCCCCCGGAATGAGCAGTTCTTC. Translated, it gives CASGLPGLPRNEQFF.

V is TRBV27 and J is TRBJ2-5, with D perhaps being TRBD1 or TRBD2 (5 bases each). The CDR3 totals 14 residues. V was trimmed by 5 bases and J by 0 bases, leaving 10 bases between them. Germline lookup yields CDR1 MNHEY and CDR2 SMNVEV (reference sequence). The CDR3 nucleotides are TGTGCCAGCAGTCATCCGGGACACCAAGAGACCCAGTACTTC. Amino acid sequence: CASSHPGHQETQYF.

This clonotype was recorded at least ten times. The rearrangement joins TRBV5-5 to TRBJ1-5; TRBD1 matches at 7 bases. Germline V lookup: CDR1 SGHKS, CDR2 YYEKEE (reference sequence). V gave up 2 bases and J gave up 4 bases; unmatched junction bases: 9. The CDR3 runs 16 residues. CDR3 loop: CASSFGPGTANQPQHF. The CDR3 DNA is TGTGCCAGCAGCTTCGGACCCGGGACAGCAAATCAGCCCCAGCATTTT. Full variable domain (missing parts from reference TRBV5-5 and TRBJ1-5): DAGVTQSPTHLIKTRGQQVTLRCSPISGHKSVSWYQQVLGQGPQFIFQYYEKEERGRGNFPDRFSARQFPNYSSELNVNALLLGDSALYLCASSFGPGTANQPQHFGDGTRLSIL.

This clonotype was observed many times. The rearrangement uses TRBV5-1 and TRBJ2-5; TRBD2 matches at 7 bases. V lost 4 bases and J lost 0; bases outside the gene matches: 6. Germline CDR1 and CDR2: SGHRS and YFSETQ. This CDR3 spans 15 amino acids. The CDR3 DNA follows: TGCGCCAGCAGCGGATATAGCGGGTACCAAGAGACCCAGTACTTC. It translates to CASSGYSGYQETQYF.

CDR3 amino acids: CASSLEVGARFF. CDR3 bases: TGTGCCAGCAGCTTAGAGGTGGGAGCCCGGTTCTTC. V usage is TRBV7-6 and J usage is TRBJ2-1; possibly TRBD2 for D (5 bases). Germline V lookup: CDR1 SGHVS, CDR2 FNYEAQ. The length of the CDR3 is 12 residues. V was shortened by 1 base and J by 15 bases, with 13 bases between the two germline ends.

This clonotype turned up a few times. A much larger clone lies one base from this, so it may be a read error. The rearrangement uses TRBV9 and TRBJ2-4; the D is unclear. Germline V lookup: CDR1 SGDLS, CDR2 YYNGEE. The CDR3 runs to 14 residues. The CDR3 spells CASSVEANGNIPYF. In DNA form, the CDR3 reads TGTGCCAGCAGCGTAGAGGCGAACGGAAACATTCCGTACTTC.

This chain connects TRBV5-1 to TRBJ2-2; either TRBD1 or TRBD2 may supply D (5 bases each). The ends were cut back, 4 bases at V and 6 bases at J, with 31 bases in the middle. The germline V gene has CDR1 SGHRS and CDR2 YFSETQ. CDR3 size: 20 residues. CDR3 DNA sequence: TGCGCCAGCAGCCACGCCTCTCAGCGTATAGCGACAGCCGGGCCCGGGGAGCTGTTTTTT. Translating it yields CASSHASQRIATAGPGELFF.

This sequence joins TRBV14 and TRBJ2-1; the D call may be TRBD1 or TRBD2 (5 bases each). The CDR3 length is 15 residues. Germline CDR1 and CDR2: SGHDN and FVKESK. Trimming left V 0 bases short and J 3 bases short, with 9 bases between. This CDR3 reads CASSQDWDLYNEQFF. CDR3 DNA: TGTGCCAGCAGCCAAGACTGGGACCTCTACAATGAGCAGTTCTTC.

This clonotype was seen repeatedly, ten times or more. CDR3 in DNA: TGCGCCAGCAGCTTGGGTATCAACAATGAGCAGTTCTTC. As protein: CASSLGINNEQFF. The gene calls are TRBV5-1 and TRBJ2-1; D unclear. V gave up 0 bases and J gave up 5 bases, with 6 bases separating them. This CDR3 is 13 amino acids long. CDR1 SGHRS and CDR2 YFSETQ come from the germline V gene.

This clonotype has just a few counts. The chain employs TRBV20-1 and TRBJ2-7; 10 nucleotides match TRBD1. The CDR3 contains 13 residues. V lost 5 bases and J lost 5; bases outside the gene matches: 6. Germline-derived CDR1 and CDR2 are DFQATT and SNEGSKA (reference sequence). CDR3 DNA: TGCAGTGCTCCTCGGGACAGGGGCCACGAGCAGTACTTC. This sequence encodes CSAPRDRGHEQYF.

This clonotype showed up many times. This chain joins TRBV24-1 and TRBJ2-3, with TRBD2 as a possible D gene (5 bases). This CDR3 is 14 amino acids long. V was pared by 10 bases and J by 2 bases, with 15 bases between. Germline lookup yields CDR1 KGHDR and CDR2 SFDVKD. CDR3 nucleotide sequence: TGTGCCACGTCCCGGGAAGGGAACACAGATACGCAGTATTTT. It specifies CATSREGNTDTQYF.

The chain has TRBV6-5 and TRBJ2-3, with 16 nucleotides matching TRBD2. Germline CDR1 and CDR2: MNHEY and SVGAGI. The CDR3 length is 20 residues. J was trimmed by 5 bases and V by 0 bases; bases with no gene match: 11. The CDR3: CASSYSPPGTSGRAGDTQYF. In DNA form, the CDR3 reads TGTGCCAGCAGTTACTCTCCCCCCGGGACTAGCGGGAGGGCCGGAGATACGCAGTATTTT.

This clonotype came up many times. The chain links TRBV6-5 to TRBJ2-7, with 7 bases matching TRBD2. This CDR3 comprises 16 residues. Trimming at V came to 6 bases and at J to 1 base, leaving 12 bases not matched to a gene. Germline V gene sequence: CDR1 MNHEY, CDR2 SVGAGI. In nucleotides, the CDR3 is TGTGCCAGCAGCCCGGGGACTACCCTACTATCCTACGAGCAGTACTTC. It is translated as CASSPGTTLLSYEQYF.